This T cell receptor (beta chain) was recorded in a study of Ad26.COV2.S vaccination and SARS-CoV-2 variants. This clone has a single count. Here immunoSEQ multiplex PCR was the method, and the copy in TCRdb shows in-frame clones only, minus some. The sample records about 350,000 clones, approximately 90% being singletons. The germline V gene encodes CDR1 SGHDN and CDR2 FVKESK. V lost 3 bases and J lost 5, with 16 bases in between. This CDR3 region has 16 residues. This TCR derives from a human donor who had recovered from COVID-19. The J gene is TRBJ2-2, the V gene TRBV14; TRBD1 might be the D (6 bases). The sequenced sample was peripheral blood, obtained after recovery from COVID-19. The CDR3 coding sequence is TGTGCCAGCAGCCATCAGGGGCGAGTTGGGACCGGGGAGCTGTTTTTT. Its translation: CASSHQGRVGTGELFF.